The 26 T cell receptor beta chains below come from one sample, sequenced in a study of vaccination effects on CD4 cells after COVID-19. ViraFEST assay sequencing came after antigen-specific CD4+ T cells were expanded with viral peptide pools. Scientists isolated CD4+ T cells after a roughly ten-day culture period ended. TCRdb's table, derived via immunoSEQ multiplex PCR, lists solely in-frame clones and lacks some. The sample holds 50,000 to 75,000 clones, 75% to 85% seen once. Their antigens remain unidentified. The material sequenced was CD4+ T cells from PBMCs cultured with HCoV-229E spike peptides, taken before COVID-19 vaccination. The receptors were sampled from a human donor who received a COVID-19 vaccine.

This chain joins TRBV7-8 and TRBJ1-1; D is uncertain. Germline CDR1 SGHVS, CDR2 FQNEAQ. CDR3 size: 14 residues. Trimming removed 0 bases from V and 2 bases from J, with 7 bases in between. CDR3 sequence reads: CASSLARRNTEAFF. DNA of the CDR3: TGTGCCAGCAGCTTAGCGCGCAGAAACACTGAAGCTTTCTTT.

The chain carries TRBV5-1 and TRBJ1-2, with no clear D. Germline assignment: CDR1 SGHRS and CDR2 YFSETQ. The CDR3 runs to 17 residues. V shed 0 bases and J shed 3 bases, with 18 bases lying between them. CDR3 sequence (DNA): TGCGCCAGCAGCTTGGTTGGCGGACGAGAGGTCGACTATGGCTACACCTTC. Its protein product is CASSLVGGREVDYGYTF.

This clone was seen only a few times. The chain uses TRBV29-1 and TRBJ1-2; TRBD1 matches at 8 bases. Germline V gene lookup returns CDR1 SQVTM and CDR2 ANQGSEA. V was pared by 7 bases and J by 8 bases, with 12 bases of the junction left unmatched. This CDR3 is built from 13 residues. The CDR3 DNA is TGCAGCGCCCATGGGCAGGGGGCGCACGGCTACACCTTC. Translated: CSAHGQGAHGYTF.

The gene calls are TRBV12-3 or TRBV12-4 and TRBJ1-5; tentatively, D is TRBD1 (6 bases). This CDR3 is 13 amino acids long. Trimming left V 3 bases short and J 11 bases short, with 14 bases between. The CDR3 reads CASSLGHRTSQHF. The CDR3 DNA is TGTGCCAGCAGTTTGGGACACCGCACGTCCCAGCATTTT.

V usage is TRBV4-1 and J usage is TRBJ1-1; 8 nucleotides align to TRBD1. This CDR3 contains 17 residues. The V and J ends lost 4 bases and 5 bases, in that order; junction bases with no gene match: 15. Germline V gives CDR1 MGHRA, CDR2 YSYEKL. The CDR3 loop is CASSPRQGTTKDTEAFF. The CDR3 nucleotides read TGCGCCAGCAGCCCCCGACAGGGGACCACGAAGGATACTGAAGCTTTCTTT.

The V call is TRBV7-2, the J call TRBJ1-1; a possible D gene is TRBD1 (5 bases). The germline V and J ends were trimmed by 5 bases and 4 bases, with 17 bases remaining between them. The CDR3 has 15 residues. In germline, CDR1 is SGHTA, CDR2 FQGNSA. CDR3 sequence (DNA): TGTGCCAGCAGCCCGGGTCGGGGGAGGGCCACTGAAGCTTTCTTT. Encoded protein: CASSPGRGRATEAFF.

The rearrangement links TRBV5-5 to TRBJ2-7; TRBD1 matches 9 bases. This CDR3 region has 14 residues. Germline-derived CDR1 and CDR2 are SGHKS and YYEKEE (reference sequence). V was pared by 5 bases and J by 3 bases, with 6 bases of the junction left unmatched. This CDR3 reads CASSRPGQGYEQYV. The CDR3 DNA sequence: TGTGCCAGCAGTCGACCGGGACAGGGCTACGAGCAGTACGTC.

The chain employs TRBV5-6 and TRBJ2-6; D is ambiguous. Germline assignment: CDR1 SGHDT and CDR2 YYEEEE. V was cut by 2 bases and J by 1 base, with 4 bases left in between. This CDR3 spans 14 amino acids. The CDR3 sequence: CASSFTSGANVLTF. The CDR3 bases are TGTGCCAGCAGCTTTACGTCTGGGGCCAACGTCCTGACTTTC.

This chain links TRBV5-1 with TRBJ2-2, with 7 bases matching TRBD2. The germline V gene has CDR1 SGHRS and CDR2 YFSETQ. The V gene end was trimmed by 3 bases and the J gene end by 5 bases; junction bases not matched to a gene: 4. The CDR3 totals 14 residues. The CDR3 DNA sequence: TGCGCCAGCAGCTCTGGGGGGGTGACCGGGGAGCTGTTTTTT. Translating gives CASSSGGVTGELFF.

This clone was picked up one time. The CDR3 sequence: CASTLGNNEQFF. Here the CDR3 DNA reads TGTGCCAGTACCCTCGGCAACAATGAGCAGTTCTTC. The V and J genes are TRBV19 and TRBJ2-1, with D uncertain. This CDR3 is 12 amino acids long. Trimming stripped 7 bases from V and 5 bases from J, with 9 bases between. Germline V gene sequence: CDR1 LNHDA, CDR2 SQIVND (reference sequence).

The rearrangement uses TRBV2 and TRBJ1-4; D gene ambiguous. Trimming stripped 6 bases from V and 0 bases from J, with 5 bases between. The CDR3 runs to 13 residues. Germline V gene lookup returns CDR1 SNHLY and CDR2 FYNNEI. CDR3 DNA sequence: TGTGCCAGCAGGTGGACAACTAATGAAAAACTGTTTTTT. Translating it yields CASRWTTNEKLFF.

The chain employs TRBV7-9 and TRBJ2-7, with TRBD1 matching over 9 bases. V shed 3 bases and J 2 bases; nucleotides not matched to a gene: 11. The CDR3 sequence is 17 residues long. The V gene's germline CDR1 is SEHNR and CDR2 FQNEAQ (reference sequence). The CDR3 nucleotides are TGTGCCAGCAGCTTTTGCTTGCGGACAGGGGACCCCTACGAGCAGTACGTC. Protein: CASSFCLRTGDPYEQYV.

The J gene is TRBJ2-1, the V gene TRBV6-2 or TRBV6-3, with a tentative D call TRBD2 (5 bases). Trimming took off 5 bases at V and 8 bases at J, with 13 bases between the two ends. This CDR3 region has 13 residues. Germline V gene lookup returns CDR1 MNHEY and CDR2 SVGEGT. CDR3 DNA sequence: TGTGCCAGCAGTGATCTGATCGGGGATGAGCAGTTCTTC. Translation gives CASSDLIGDEQFF.

V gene TRBV2 combines with J gene TRBJ2-6, with D perhaps matching TRBD1 or TRBD2 (5 bases each). This CDR3 comprises 17 residues. Germline V gives CDR1 SNHLY, CDR2 FYNNEI. V lost 7 bases and J lost 1, with 17 bases in between. For the CDR3, the DNA is TGTGCCAGCACCCAAGGGGCTAGCAGGTCTGGGGCCAACGTCCTGACTTTC. Translation gives CASTQGASRSGANVLTF.

V is TRBV7-2 and J is TRBJ1-2, with unresolved D. This CDR3 comprises 15 residues. Germline V gene data show CDR1 as SGHTA and CDR2 as FQGNSA. The V end was cut by 1 base, the J end by 1 base, with 10 bases between. The chain's CDR3 is CASSLDGNLNYGYTF. The CDR3 DNA reads as TGTGCCAGCAGCTTAGACGGGAATCTTAACTATGGCTACACCTTC.

This clone was recorded a few times. J is TRBJ2-1 and V is TRBV2; D is possibly TRBD2 (6 bases). Per the germline V gene, CDR1 is SNHLY and CDR2 is FYNNEI. The CDR3 covers 15 residues. Trimming left V 4 bases short and J 0 bases short, with 10 bases between. The CDR3, as DNA: TGTGCCAGCAGTGGATCCGGGAGCTCCTACAATGAGCAGTTCTTC. This translates into CASSGSGSSYNEQFF.

The chain employs TRBV7-8 and TRBJ1-1, with D unclear. V was shortened by 5 bases and J by 2 bases, with 9 bases between the two germline ends. Germline V gene sequence: CDR1 SGHVS, CDR2 FQNEAQ. The CDR3 spans 13 residues. The CDR3 nucleotides are TGTGCCAGCAGCCCAGAAATAAACACTGAAGCTTTCTTT. Amino acid sequence: CASSPEINTEAFF.

The chain is built from TRBV7-2 and TRBJ2-1, with TRBD1 matching 10 bases. CDR1 is SGHTA and CDR2 is FQGNSA in the germline V gene. This CDR3 region has 15 residues. Trimming took 6 bases from V and 2 from J; bases not matched to a gene: 4. The CDR3 DNA reads as TGTGCCAGCAGTCAAGACAGGGGGCCCTACAATGAGCAGTTCTTC. Translation gives CASSQDRGPYNEQFF.

This clone came up many times. The CDR3 loop reads CASSLQGGGSYEQYV. The CDR3 region has the DNA TGTGCCAGCAGCTTACAGGGGGGCGGATCCTACGAGCAGTACGTC. The chain couples TRBV7-2 to TRBJ2-7, with a possible D match to TRBD1 (7 bases). The CDR3 sequence is 15 residues long. The V end lost 2 bases, the J end lost 1 base, and 12 bases lay between the germline ends. Per germline, CDR1 SGHTA and CDR2 FQGNSA.

This chain joins TRBV19 and TRBJ1-1, with 9 bases fitting TRBD1. Trimming cost V 4 bases and J 5 bases; bases outside gene matches: 5. Germline V lookup: CDR1 LNHDA, CDR2 SQIVND (reference sequence). CDR3 length: 14 amino acids. Here the CDR3 DNA reads TGTGCCAGTAGTAGCCAGGGACAGGGAACTGAAGCTTTCTTT. It codes for CASSSQGQGTEAFF.

CDR3 DNA: TGTGCCAGCTCACCACCGGGACGGACTTCCACAGATACGCAGTATTTT. Its protein is CASSPPGRTSTDTQYF. The rearrangement links TRBV18 to TRBJ2-3; possibly TRBD1 or TRBD2 for D (5 bases each). Germline loops: CDR1 KGHSH, CDR2 LQKENI. This CDR3 is built from 16 residues. V was trimmed by 0 bases and J by 2 bases, leaving 12 bases between them. The complete variable domain, with remaining parts taken from reference TRBV18 and TRBJ2-3, reads NAGVMQNPRHLVRRRGQEARLRCSPMKGHSHVYWYRQLPEEGLKFMVYLQKENIIDESGMPKERFSAEFPKEGPSILRIQQVVRGDSAAYFCASSPPGRTSTDTQYFGPGTRLTVL.

The V call is TRBV5-4, the J call TRBJ1-2, with D perhaps TRBD1 (5 bases). The CDR3 is 14 amino acids. Looked up from germline, CDR1 is SGHNT and CDR2 is YYREEE (reference sequence). V was pared by 1 base and J by 1 base, with 8 bases between. The CDR3 sequence: CASSLKQVNYGYTF. CDR3 nucleotide sequence: TGTGCCAGCAGCTTGAAACAGGTTAACTATGGCTACACCTTC.

The J gene is TRBJ2-3, the V gene TRBV7-2, with TRBD1 matching 7 bases. CDR3 length: 13 amino acids. V lost 4 bases, J lost 4 bases, and 2 bases stayed unmatched. Germline V gene lookup returns CDR1 SGHTA and CDR2 FQGNSA. The chain's CDR3 is CASSSGQPDTQYF. The CDR3 bases are TGTGCCAGCAGCTCGGGACAGCCAGATACGCAGTATTTT.

The V call is TRBV2, the J call TRBJ1-3; 7 positions agree with TRBD1. Germline V lookup: CDR1 SNHLY, CDR2 FYNNEI. CDR3 length: 15 amino acids. Losses at the gene ends were 5 bases for V and 0 bases for J; bases not matched to a gene: 4. CDR3 bases: TGTGCCAGCAGTACAGGGGTCCTCTCTGGAAACACCATATATTTT. Translated: CASSTGVLSGNTIYF.

The sample holds a few counts of this clone. This sequence joins TRBV9 and TRBJ2-2, with TRBD1 matching 9 bases. V trimming: 3 bases; J trimming: 0 bases; junction bases outside the gene matches: 9. The CDR3 extends over 18 amino acids. In germline, CDR1 is SGDLS, CDR2 YYNGEE. The CDR3: CASSAHLTGGANTGELFF. CDR3 nucleotides: TGTGCCAGCAGCGCTCATTTGACAGGGGGTGCGAACACCGGGGAGCTGTTTTTT.

The J gene is TRBJ2-5, the V gene TRBV6-1; D is perhaps TRBD1 (5 bases). Germline V CDR1 and CDR2: MNHNS, SASEGT. The CDR3 has 14 residues. Trimming stripped 2 bases from V and 7 bases from J, with 14 bases between. CDR3 sequence (DNA): TGTGCCAGCAGTGAATTGACCCCGCAGGGGACCCAGTACTTC. Protein product: CASSELTPQGTQYF.